The rows below give T cell receptor beta chains drawn from one sample of a study of blood T cell repertoires in COVID-19. Sequenced by immunoSEQ multiplex PCR; TCRdb stores in-frame clones only, minus some. The top ten clones hold about a tenth of a sample with about 140,000 clones, approximately 78% of them seen once. The sequenced material came from peripheral blood. These receptors all stem from a man in his 60s who had recovered from COVID-19. CDR3s include the opening cysteine and the closing phenylalanine or tryptophan. The D gene is left open where the match is weak. Only part of the rows carry a size: once, few, many, or a class if the clone is expanded.

>TRBV28|NA|TRBJ2-7|NA
CASSSRRASSYEQYF
TGTGCCAGCAGTTCCAGGCGGGCTAGCTCCTACGAGCAGTACTTC
>TRBV10-3|once|TRBJ2-7|NA
CAISDRTNYEQYF
TGTGCCATCAGTGATCGAACTAACTACGAGCAGTACTTC
>TRBV11-1|NA|TRBJ2-3|NA
CASSLAREADTQYF
TGTGCCAGCAGCTTAGCCAGGGAGGCAGATACGCAGTATTTT
>TRBV7-2|NA|TRBJ1-1|NA
CASSYQGGTEAFF
TGTGCCAGCAGCTACCAGGGAGGCACTGAAGCTTTCTTT
>TRBV5-1|NA|TRBJ1-1|NA
CASSLADVWGDEAFF
TGCGCCAGCAGCTTGGCCGATGTGTGGGGGGATGAAGCTTTCTTT
>TRBV21-1|NA|TRBJ2-2|NA
CASSRDRQGSGTGELFF
TGTGCCAGCAGCAGAGACCGACAGGGATCGGGGACCGGGGAGCTGTTTTTT
>TRBV7-3|NA|TRBJ2-1|TRBD2
CASSSEAGRVRNEQFF
TGTGCCAGCAGCTCTGAGGCGGGGAGGGTGCGCAATGAGCAGTTCTTC
>TRBV7-8|NA|TRBJ2-2|NA
CASSGSGTTNTGELFF
TGTGCCAGCAGCGGTAGCGGAACAACGAACACCGGGGAGCTGTTTTTT
>TRBV9|NA|TRBJ2-4|TRBD2
CASSVGSSGGAGVNIQYF
TGTGCCAGCAGCGTAGGGTCTAGCGGGGGGGCCGGAGTAAACATTCAGTACTTC
>TRBV4-3|NA|TRBJ2-5|TRBD2
CASSQYLGLGEGETQYF
TGCGCCAGCAGCCAATATTTAGGACTAGGAGAGGGGGAGACCCAGTACTTC
>TRBV5-6|NA|TRBJ1-2|NA
CASKGSANYGYTF
TGTGCCAGCAAGGGGTCTGCTAACTATGGCTACACCTTC
>TRBV3-1/TRBV3-2|NA|TRBJ2-5|NA
CASSPNLETQYF
TGTGCCAGCAGCCCAAACTTAGAGACCCAGTACTTC
>TRBV29-1|NA|TRBJ2-3|TRBD2
CSVLTSGGSDTQYF
TGCAGCGTTCTGACTAGCGGGGGGTCAGATACGCAGTATTTT
>TRBV2|NA|TRBJ1-5|NA
CASARDNSNQPQHF
TGTGCCAGCGCCCGGGACAATAGCAATCAGCCCCAGCATTTT
>TRBV4-2|few|TRBJ1-5|NA
CASSLTPPSNQPQHF
TGTGCCAGCAGCCTAACACCGCCTAGCAATCAGCCCCAGCATTTT
>TRBV7-6|NA|TRBJ2-1|TRBD1
CASSLASGTGYNEQFF
TGTGCCAGCAGCTTAGCTTCCGGGACAGGGTACAATGAGCAGTTCTTC
>TRBV28|NA|TRBJ1-4|NA
CASSLTGGSEKLFF
TGTGCCAGCAGTTTAACGGGGGGAAGTGAAAAACTGTTTTTT
>TRBV3-1/TRBV3-2|NA|TRBJ2-3|NA
CASSQLGLGPDTQYF
TGTGCCAGCAGCCAACTGGGACTCGGGCCAGATACGCAGTATTTT
>TRBV2|NA|TRBJ1-6|TRBD1
CASSEAGTGVSPLHF
TGTGCCAGCAGTGAAGCTGGGACAGGGGTTTCACCCCTCCACTTT
>TRBV19|NA|TRBJ1-1|TRBD1
CASTRGTGVMNTEAFF
TGTGCCAGTACCCGGGGAACAGGGGTGATGAACACTGAAGCTTTCTTT
>TRBV6-2/TRBV6-3|NA|TRBJ2-5|TRBD2
CASSYPGLAGAETQYF
TGTGCCAGCAGTTACCCCGGACTAGCGGGAGCTGAGACCCAGTACTTC
>TRBV5-5|few|TRBJ2-6|NA
CASSLFRGAGANVLTF
TGTGCCAGCAGCTTGTTCAGGGGCGCTGGGGCCAACGTCCTGACTTTC
>TRBV18|NA|TRBJ1-5|NA
CASTGGAADNQPQHF
TGTGCCAGCACAGGTGGGGCAGCTGACAATCAGCCCCAGCATTTT
>TRBV7-2|few|TRBJ2-5|NA
CASSLEGGVILETQYF
TGTGCCAGCAGCTTGGAAGGGGGTGTAATTTTGGAGACCCAGTACTTC
>TRBV9|NA|TRBJ2-3|NA
CASSVGVTGTSTDTQYF
TGTGCCAGCAGCGTAGGAGTGACAGGGACTAGCACAGATACGCAGTATTTT
>TRBV19|NA|TRBJ1-6|NA
CASSKGTSSSYNSPLHF
TGTGCCAGTAGTAAAGGGACATCGAGCTCCTATAATTCACCCCTCCACTTT